This is a list of T cell receptor beta chains from one sample in a study of T-cell memory formation after mild COVID-19. One entry per CDR3 protein results from TCRdb running MiXCR on the 5' RACE reads. The sample yields approximately 290,000 distinct CDR3 sequences, around 19% seen once. Sequences were obtained from PBMCs or a T cell subset sorted from them (not recorded which). All receptors derive from a man younger than 30 who had mild COVID-19 (a few samples of this study predate the infection). Cell type and time point are not known. The CDR3 runs from the conserved cysteine through the conserved F or W. The D gene is left open where the match is weak. Clone size is shown for a subset of rows, as once, few, many or a class of expanded clone.

j_gene | v_gene | abundance | d_gene | CDR3nt | CDR3aa
TRBJ2-3 | TRBV12-3/TRBV12-4 | . | . | TGTGCCAGCAGTTTCTTTGGACGAAGCACAGATACGCAGTATTTT | CASSFFGRSTDTQYF
TRBJ2-3 | TRBV24-1 | many | TRBD2 | TGTGCCACCATTGGGACTAGCGGAAGCACAGATACGCAGTATTTT | CATIGTSGSTDTQYF
TRBJ2-1 | TRBV4-3 | few | TRBD1 | TGCGCCAGCAGCCGAGGGACAGGGGGCTGGGATGAGCAGTTCTTC | CASSRGTGGWDEQFF
TRBJ1-1 | TRBV6-5 | . | TRBD1 | TGTGCCAGCAGATGGACAGGAAACACTGAAGCTTTCTTT | CASRWTGNTEAFF
TRBJ2-7 | TRBV29-1 | . | . | TGCAGCGTTATTCTGGGCTACGAGCAGTACTTC | CSVILGYEQYF
TRBJ2-5 | TRBV5-1 | . | . | TGCGCCAGCAGCACCTCCGGTGAGGGGGAGACCCAGTACTTC | CASSTSGEGETQYF
TRBJ1-5 | TRBV20-1 | few | . | TGCAGTTGCCAGGGAGGCAATCAGCCCCAGCATTTT | CSCQGGNQPQHF
TRBJ2-7 | TRBV20-1 | . | . | TGCAGTGCTGGAAGGAGCTCCTACGAGCAGTACTTC | CSAGRSSYEQYF
TRBJ2-1 | TRBV27 | once | TRBD2 | TGTGCCAGCCTGGGACTAGCGGGAGGCTTTTTGACTGAGCAGTTCTTC | CASLGLAGGFLTEQFF
TRBJ2-3 | TRBV10-2 | . | TRBD1 | TGCGCCAGCAGCTCCGACAGGGGCCTCGGGTATTTT | CASSSDRGLGYF
TRBJ2-7 | TRBV18 | few | . | TGTGCCAGCTCACCACCCGGTGGGGGCCGATACTTC | CASSPPGGGRYF
TRBJ2-4 | TRBV7-9 | . | . | TGTGCCAGCAGCCCGTGGGGGGATGGAGCCAAAAACATTCAGTACTTC | CASSPWGDGAKNIQYF
TRBJ2-3 | TRBV5-1 | few | . | TGCGCCAGCAGCCGCCGGGACGGGACTAGCACAGATACGCAGTATTTT | CASSRRDGTSTDTQYF
TRBJ2-1 | TRBV7-9 | . | . | TGTGCCAGCAGCGGGACTGAGAGCTCCTACAATGAGCAGTTCTTC | CASSGTESSYNEQFF
TRBJ1-1 | TRBV3-1 | many | . | TGTGCCAGCAGCCAAGTACGGCTGACGGGCGCTGAAGCTTTCTTT | CASSQVRLTGAEAFF
TRBJ2-5 | TRBV11-2 | . | . | TGTGCCAGCAGCTTAGCCCGACTGGAGACCCAGTACTTC | CASSLARLETQYF
TRBJ2-1 | TRBV4-2 | few | TRBD2 | TGTGCCAGCAGCTTAAGCGGGGGGGCCGTCAATGAGCAGTTCTTC | CASSLSGGAVNEQFF
TRBJ1-5 | TRBV6-2/TRBV6-3 | few | . | TGTGCCAGCGGTGATTTGGGCAATCAGCCCCAGCATTTT | CASGDLGNQPQHF
TRBJ2-3 | TRBV5-8 | few | TRBD1 | TGTGCCCCCAGGCACAGGGGTAGGACAGATACGCAGTATTTT | CAPRHRGRTDTQYF
TRBJ2-2 | TRBV7-2 | many | . | TGTGCCAGCAGCTCCCCAGATGGGGGCTGGTACACCGGGGAGCTGTTTTTT | CASSSPDGGWYTGELFF
TRBJ1-1 | TRBV7-2 | . | . | TGTGCCAGCAGCCCCCGGGGGGGCCAGACTGAAGCTTTCTTT | CASSPRGGQTEAFF
TRBJ2-1 | TRBV27 | . | TRBD2 | TGTGCCAGCAGTTTAGGCGGGAGCTATGAGCAGTTCTTC | CASSLGGSYEQFF
TRBJ2-2 | TRBV3-1 | few | . | TGTGCCAGCAGCCAAGGTGGGAACGCCGGGGAGCTGTTTTTT | CASSQGGNAGELFF
TRBJ1-1 | TRBV18 | few | TRBD1 | TGTGCCAGCTCACCCTCGACAGGGGGGTCGAACACTGAAGCTTTCTTT | CASSPSTGGSNTEAFF
TRBJ2-3 | TRBV7-2 | . | . | TGTGCCAGCACCATAGGGCAGGGGAGTTTTGCAGATACGCAGTATTTT | CASTIGQGSFADTQYF
TRBJ2-5 | TRBV7-9 | few | . | TGTGCCAGCAGCCCACAGACCCAGTACTTC | CASSPQTQYF
TRBJ1-1 | TRBV9 | . | . | TGTGCCAGCAGCGGGGCAGGAACCATGAACACTGAAGCTTTCTTT | CASSGAGTMNTEAFF
TRBJ1-1 | TRBV5-1 | few | . | TGCGCCAGCAGCTACTGGATAAGGCGGGGGAACACTGAAGCTTTCTTT | CASSYWIRRGNTEAFF
TRBJ2-7 | TRBV10-3 | few | . | TGTGCCATCAGTGGTGGATATGGCTACGAGCAGTACTTC | CAISGGYGYEQYF
TRBJ2-2 | TRBV5-1 | . | . | TGCGCCAGCAGCCCGTATCGGGACGGTGGGGTGAAGTTTTTT | CASSPYRDGGVKFF
TRBJ2-5 | TRBV4-2 | . | TRBD1 | TGTGCCAGCAGCCAAGATCCAAATACAGGGGAAGGGACCCAGTACTTC | CASSQDPNTGEGTQYF
TRBJ1-2 | TRBV7-2 | few | . | TGTGCCAGCAGCCTCGGGACCGGCCCTCCTGGCTACACCTTC | CASSLGTGPPGYTF
TRBJ2-3 | TRBV7-2 | many | TRBD2 | TGTGCCAGCAGCTTAGTGGCTAGCGGGGGGGATGATACGCAGTATTTT | CASSLVASGGDDTQYF
TRBJ2-3 | TRBV7-2 | . | . | TGTGCCAGCAGCTCCAGGCGAAACACAGATACGCAGTATTTT | CASSSRRNTDTQYF
TRBJ1-6 | TRBV6-5 | few | . | TGTGCCAGCAAATTCGGAAGCTCCTATAATTCACCCCTCCACTTT | CASKFGSSYNSPLHF
TRBJ2-2 | TRBV9 | . | . | TGTGCCAGCCGGGGAGCAGGGGCTTCCACCGGGGAGCTGTTTTTT | CASRGAGASTGELFF
TRBJ2-5 | TRBV7-2 | many | . | TGTGCCAGCAGCTCCTCCGGGACTTACCGGGGGACCCAGTACTTC | CASSSSGTYRGTQYF
TRBJ2-2 | TRBV20-1 | many | . | TGCAGTGCTAGAGATCCGCAGGGTAGCGGGGAGCTGTTTTTT | CSARDPQGSGELFF
TRBJ1-2 | TRBV18 | . | . | TGTGCCAGCTCACCAGGGCCTCCCGGTCGGTATGGCTACACCTTC | CASSPGPPGRYGYTF
TRBJ1-2 | TRBV7-9 | . | . | TGTGCCGTCACCGCCCCTACAGGGATCCATGGCTACACCTTC | CAVTAPTGIHGYTF
TRBJ2-7 | TRBV7-2 | few | . | TGTGCCAGCAGCTTAGCCGGGACCGGAAGGTACGAGCAGTACTTC | CASSLAGTGRYEQYF
TRBJ2-3 | TRBV20-1 | few | TRBD2 | TGCAGTGCTAGAGATTCGGGGGGGCGCACAGATACGCAGTATTTT | CSARDSGGRTDTQYF
TRBJ1-1 | TRBV10-2 | . | . | TGCGCCAGCAGTGAGTCGATGGGGGCAGTTGAAGCTTTCTTT | CASSESMGAVEAFF
TRBJ2-2 | TRBV12-3/TRBV12-4 | . | . | TGTGCCAGCAGTCCGGAGTCAGGGGCCACCGGGGAGCTGTTTTTT | CASSPESGATGELFF
TRBJ2-2 | TRBV7-2 | many | TRBD2 | TGTGCCAGCAGCTTAGAGGGACTAGCGGGGGGGCGCACCGGGGAGCTGTTTTTT | CASSLEGLAGGRTGELFF
TRBJ1-5 | TRBV12-3/TRBV12-4 | few | TRBD1 | TGTGCCAGCAGTTTCCGACAGGGGAACGAGCCCCAGCATTTT | CASSFRQGNEPQHF
TRBJ1-5 | TRBV6-1 | . | . | TGTGCCAGCAGTGAAGTGGGAAGGGGTCAGCCCCAGCATTTT | CASSEVGRGQPQHF
TRBJ2-2 | TRBV7-2 | . | TRBD1 | TGTGCCAGCAGTTTGGGACAGGAGGGAGCCGGGGAGCTGTTTTTT | CASSLGQEGAGELFF
TRBJ2-3 | TRBV7-9 | . | . | TGTGCCAGCAGCTTATCGGGGTATAAGGATACGCAGTATTTT | CASSLSGYKDTQYF
TRBJ2-3 | TRBV11-2 | few | . | TGTGCCAGCAGCACCGAAAAGAGAGCCACAGATACGCAGTATTTT | CASSTEKRATDTQYF
TRBJ2-4 | TRBV20-1 | few | . | TGCAGTGCTAGAAGATGGGAGGCGGAAAACATTCAGTACTTC | CSARRWEAENIQYF
TRBJ2-7 | TRBV9 | . | . | TGTGCCAGCAGCGTAGACCCAGAATTCTCCTACGAGCAGTACTTC | CASSVDPEFSYEQYF
TRBJ2-7 | TRBV7-8 | . | TRBD1 | TGTGCCAGCAGCTTATTTGGGACAGGCTACGAGCAGTACTTC | CASSLFGTGYEQYF
TRBJ1-5 | TRBV19 | few | . | TGTGCCAGCACCAGTTTGGGGAATCAGCCCCAGCATTTT | CASTSLGNQPQHF
TRBJ1-4 | TRBV4-3 | few | . | TGCGCCAGCAGCCAAGATCGGCAGGTGGGGAATGAAAAACTGTTTTTT | CASSQDRQVGNEKLFF
TRBJ2-3 | TRBV3-1 | . | TRBD1 | TGTGCCAGCAGTCCTCGGGACAGGGGGATCACAGATACGCAGTATTTT | CASSPRDRGITDTQYF
TRBJ2-1 | TRBV5-6 | many | TRBD1 | TGTGCCAGCAGCTTCGGGACAGTCAATGAGCAGTTCTTC | CASSFGTVNEQFF
TRBJ1-2 | TRBV14 | . | TRBD1 | TGTGCCAGCAGCCTAGACAGGGATCTTGGCTACACCTTC | CASSLDRDLGYTF
TRBJ2-7 | TRBV5-1 | . | TRBD1 | TGCGCCAGCAGCTTGCCCCAGGGGGCGAACTCCTACGAGCAGTACTTC | CASSLPQGANSYEQYF